This entry features one T cell receptor beta chain sequence. What it recognizes is unknown. The data were taken from a study of CD8 T cells in ankylosing spondylitis. Broader study findings: What seemed typical of ankylosing spondylitis blood was a TCR beta motif built from several highly homologous variants.

Germline-derived CDR1 and CDR2 are DFQATT and SNEGSKA (reference sequence). There are 15 residues in the CDR3. J was trimmed by 2 bases and V by 6 bases; bases with no gene match: 12. TCRdb processed the 5' RACE reads anew with MiXCR; each CDR3 protein has one entry. The data contain about 840,000 distinct CDR3 sequences, 10% to 15% of them singletons. Input material: blood, either unsorted or a sorted T cell fraction (not recorded which). This clonotype originated in a male donor with ankylosing spondylitis. This chain joins TRBV20-1 and TRBJ2-5; 7 bases align to TRBD2. CDR3 protein: CSATLGGVYQETQYF. CDR3 coding DNA: TGCAGTGCCACCCTTGGGGGGGTGTATCAAGAGACCCAGTACTTC.